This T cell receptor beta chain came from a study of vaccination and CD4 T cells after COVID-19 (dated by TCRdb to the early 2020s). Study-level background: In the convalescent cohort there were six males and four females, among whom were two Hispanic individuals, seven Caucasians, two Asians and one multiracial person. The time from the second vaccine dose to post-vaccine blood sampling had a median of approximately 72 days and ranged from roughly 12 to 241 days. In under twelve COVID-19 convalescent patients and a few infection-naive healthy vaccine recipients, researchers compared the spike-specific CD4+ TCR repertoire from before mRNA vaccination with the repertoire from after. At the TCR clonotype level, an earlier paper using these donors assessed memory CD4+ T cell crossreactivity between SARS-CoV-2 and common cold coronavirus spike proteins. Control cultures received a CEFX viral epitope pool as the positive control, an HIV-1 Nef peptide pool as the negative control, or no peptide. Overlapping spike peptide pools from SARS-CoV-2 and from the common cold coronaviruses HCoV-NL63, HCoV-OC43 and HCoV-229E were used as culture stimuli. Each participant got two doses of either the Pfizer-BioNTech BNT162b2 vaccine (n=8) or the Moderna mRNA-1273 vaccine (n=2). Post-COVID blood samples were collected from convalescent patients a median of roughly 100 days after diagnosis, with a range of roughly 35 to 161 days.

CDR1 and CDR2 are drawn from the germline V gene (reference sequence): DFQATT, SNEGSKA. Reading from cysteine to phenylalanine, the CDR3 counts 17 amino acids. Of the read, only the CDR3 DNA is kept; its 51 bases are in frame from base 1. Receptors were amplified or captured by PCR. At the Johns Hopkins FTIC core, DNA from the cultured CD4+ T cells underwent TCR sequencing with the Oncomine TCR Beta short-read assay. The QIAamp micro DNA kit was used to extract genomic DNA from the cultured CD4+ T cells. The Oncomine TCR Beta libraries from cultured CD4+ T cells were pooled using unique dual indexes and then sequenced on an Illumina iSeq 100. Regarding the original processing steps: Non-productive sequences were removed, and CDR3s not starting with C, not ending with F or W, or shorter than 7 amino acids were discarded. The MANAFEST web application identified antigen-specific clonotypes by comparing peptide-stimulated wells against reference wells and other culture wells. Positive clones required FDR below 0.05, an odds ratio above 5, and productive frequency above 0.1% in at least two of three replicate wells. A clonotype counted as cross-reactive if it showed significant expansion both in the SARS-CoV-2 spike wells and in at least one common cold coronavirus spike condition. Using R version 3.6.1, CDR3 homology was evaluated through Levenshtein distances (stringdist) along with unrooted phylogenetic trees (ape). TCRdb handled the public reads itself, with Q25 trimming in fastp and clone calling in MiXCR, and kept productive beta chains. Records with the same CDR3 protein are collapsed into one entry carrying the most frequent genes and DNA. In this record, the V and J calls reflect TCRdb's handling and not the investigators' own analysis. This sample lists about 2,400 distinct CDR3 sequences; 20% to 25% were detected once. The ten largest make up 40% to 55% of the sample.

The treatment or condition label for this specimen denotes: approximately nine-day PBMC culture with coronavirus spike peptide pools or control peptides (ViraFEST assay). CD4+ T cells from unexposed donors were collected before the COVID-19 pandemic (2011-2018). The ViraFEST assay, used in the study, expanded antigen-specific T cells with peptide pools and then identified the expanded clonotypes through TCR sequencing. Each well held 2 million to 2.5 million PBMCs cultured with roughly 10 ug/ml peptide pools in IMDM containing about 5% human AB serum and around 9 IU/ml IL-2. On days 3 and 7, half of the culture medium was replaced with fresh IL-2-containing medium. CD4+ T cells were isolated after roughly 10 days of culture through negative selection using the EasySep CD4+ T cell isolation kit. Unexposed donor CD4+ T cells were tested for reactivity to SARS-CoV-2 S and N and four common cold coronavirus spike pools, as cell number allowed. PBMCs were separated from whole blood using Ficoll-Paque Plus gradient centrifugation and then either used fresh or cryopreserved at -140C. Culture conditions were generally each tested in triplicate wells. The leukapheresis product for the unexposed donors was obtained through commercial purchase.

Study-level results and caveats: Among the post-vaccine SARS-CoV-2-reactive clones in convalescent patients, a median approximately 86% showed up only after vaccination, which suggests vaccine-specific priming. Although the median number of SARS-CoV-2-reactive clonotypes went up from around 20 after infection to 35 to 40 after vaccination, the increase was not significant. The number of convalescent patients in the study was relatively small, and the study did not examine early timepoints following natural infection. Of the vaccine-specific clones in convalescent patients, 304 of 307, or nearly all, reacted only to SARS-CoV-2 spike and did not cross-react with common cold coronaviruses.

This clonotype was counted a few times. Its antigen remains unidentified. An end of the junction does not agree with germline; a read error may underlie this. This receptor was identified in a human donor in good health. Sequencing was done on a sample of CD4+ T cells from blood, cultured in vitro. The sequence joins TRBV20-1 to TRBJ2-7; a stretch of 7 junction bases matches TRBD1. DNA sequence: TGCAGTGCTAGAGGTGGGACAGTACCCGGCCCATCCTCCGAGCAGTACTTC. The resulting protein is CSARGGTVPGPSSEQYF.